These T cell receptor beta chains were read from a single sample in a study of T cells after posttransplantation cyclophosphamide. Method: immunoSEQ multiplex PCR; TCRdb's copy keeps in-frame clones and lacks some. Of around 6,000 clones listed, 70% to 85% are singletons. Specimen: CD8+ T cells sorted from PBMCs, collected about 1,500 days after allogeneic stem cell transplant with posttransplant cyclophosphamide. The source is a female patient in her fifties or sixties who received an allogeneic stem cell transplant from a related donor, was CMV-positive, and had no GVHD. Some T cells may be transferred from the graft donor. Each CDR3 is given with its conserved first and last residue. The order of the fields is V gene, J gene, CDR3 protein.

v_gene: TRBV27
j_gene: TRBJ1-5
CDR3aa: CATQTGADNQPQHF

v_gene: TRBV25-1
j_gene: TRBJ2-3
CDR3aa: CASSGFRDTFYTQYF

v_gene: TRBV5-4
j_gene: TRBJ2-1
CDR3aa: CASTTPGSAGAHEQFF

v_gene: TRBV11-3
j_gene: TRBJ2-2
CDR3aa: CASSPPGGQAVIGELFF

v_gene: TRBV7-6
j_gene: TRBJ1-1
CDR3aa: CASSLGGHGSTEAFF

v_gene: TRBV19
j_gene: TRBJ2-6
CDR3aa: CASSIRGYGANVLTF

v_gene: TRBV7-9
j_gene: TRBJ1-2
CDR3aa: CASSSIIGQVYGYTF

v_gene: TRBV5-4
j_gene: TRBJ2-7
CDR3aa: CASSLYTGGAYEQYF

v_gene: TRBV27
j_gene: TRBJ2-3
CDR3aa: CASSLRVTDTQYF

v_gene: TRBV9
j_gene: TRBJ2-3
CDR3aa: CASSAPLGYTDTQYF

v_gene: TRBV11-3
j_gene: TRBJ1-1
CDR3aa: CASSIGQGEAFF

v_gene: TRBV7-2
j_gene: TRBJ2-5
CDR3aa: CASSDRLAGQETQYF

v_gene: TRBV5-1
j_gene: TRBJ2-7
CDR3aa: CASRVEAYEQYF

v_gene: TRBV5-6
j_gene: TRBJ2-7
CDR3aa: CASSPHTGDLSYEQYF

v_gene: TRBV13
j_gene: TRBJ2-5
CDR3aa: CAISDREGQETQYF

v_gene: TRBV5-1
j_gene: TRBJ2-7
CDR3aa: CASSLSRYEQYF

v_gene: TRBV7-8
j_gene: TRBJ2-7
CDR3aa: CASSLAAFYEQYF

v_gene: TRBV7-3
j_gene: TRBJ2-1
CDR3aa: CASSLANNEQFF

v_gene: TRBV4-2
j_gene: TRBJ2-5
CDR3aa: CASSQGGSMETQYF

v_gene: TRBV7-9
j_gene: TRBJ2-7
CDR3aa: CASSPGDRGYEQYF

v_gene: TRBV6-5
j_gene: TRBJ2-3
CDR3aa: CASRRAKPSTDTQYF

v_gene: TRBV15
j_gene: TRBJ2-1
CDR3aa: CATQLAPSSYNEQFF

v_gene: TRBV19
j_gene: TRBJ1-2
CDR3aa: CASSPFDSSSNYGYTF

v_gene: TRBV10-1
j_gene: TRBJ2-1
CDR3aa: CASSQGLARNEQFF

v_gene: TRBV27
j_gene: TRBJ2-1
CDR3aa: CASIGLAYDEQFF

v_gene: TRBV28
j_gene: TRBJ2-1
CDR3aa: CASSLNPSSYNEQFF

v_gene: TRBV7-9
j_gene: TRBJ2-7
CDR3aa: CASSPGLTYEQYF

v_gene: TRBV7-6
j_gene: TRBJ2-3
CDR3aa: CASSLRDRGADTQYF

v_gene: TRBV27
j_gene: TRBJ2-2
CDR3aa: CASSLIGIGELFF

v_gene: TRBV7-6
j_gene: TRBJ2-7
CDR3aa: CASSLGTGTYEQYF

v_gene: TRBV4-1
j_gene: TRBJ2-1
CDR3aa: CASSPGRTNEQFF

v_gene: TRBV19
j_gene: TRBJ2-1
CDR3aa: CASSPIAGGPYNEQFF

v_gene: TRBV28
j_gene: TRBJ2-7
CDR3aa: CASSWGLARYEQYF

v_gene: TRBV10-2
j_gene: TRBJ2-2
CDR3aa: CASSALSGRASGGELFF

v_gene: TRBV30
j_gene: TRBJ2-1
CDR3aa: CAWTISGLIAYNEQFF

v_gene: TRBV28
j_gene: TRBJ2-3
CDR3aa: CASSPPGGNADTQYF

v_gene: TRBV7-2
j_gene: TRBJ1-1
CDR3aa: CASSPWTASNTEAFF

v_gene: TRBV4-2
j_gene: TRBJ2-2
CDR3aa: CASSQDSPSGIHTGELFF

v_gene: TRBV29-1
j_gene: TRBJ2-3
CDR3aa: CSVHSDTQYF

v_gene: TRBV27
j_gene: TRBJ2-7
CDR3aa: CASSLSARPGLAFSYEQYF

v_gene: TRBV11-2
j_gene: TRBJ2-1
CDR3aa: CASSPGSGNEQFF

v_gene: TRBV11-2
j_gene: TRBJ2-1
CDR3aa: CASSSKLVRSYNEQFF

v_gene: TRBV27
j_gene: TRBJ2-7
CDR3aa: CASSLRPGRSYEQYF

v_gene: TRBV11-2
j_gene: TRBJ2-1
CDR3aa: CASSRSGSFYNEQFF